The 25 T cell receptor beta chains presented below share a single source sample, sequenced in a study of cytomegalovirus exposure and HLA in healthy donors. Primers for the PCR totalled 60 Vbeta and 13 Jbeta. The data were produced by immunoSEQ multiplex PCR, yet TCRdb's version contains in-frame clones alone and is incomplete. The sample lists under 250,000 clones; 78% were seen once. Sequenced input: PBMCs. The source is a boy aged 5-17 years in good health and CMV-seronegative.

The V call is TRBV30, the J call TRBJ2-5; TRBD2 matches 7 bases. Germline lookup yields CDR1 GTSNPN and CDR2 SVGIG (reference sequence). The J segment lost 1 base and the V segment lost 1 base, leaving 12 bases of the junction unmatched. The CDR3 is 17 residues long. The CDR3 coding sequence is TGTGCCTGGAGTGGGGGGGGGACTTCGGGGATCCAAGAGACCCAGTACTTC. Translation gives CAWSGGGTSGIQETQYF.

V and J are TRBV5-6 and TRBJ1-2; 9 positions agree with TRBD1. V lost 3 bases, J lost 5 bases, and 5 bases stayed unmatched. The CDR3 loop spans 14 amino acids. Germline assignment: CDR1 SGHDT and CDR2 YYEEEE. The CDR3 loop reads CASSSGQGWYGYTF. CDR3 nucleotides: TGTGCCAGCAGCTCTGGACAGGGGTGGTATGGCTACACCTTC.

The table lists this clone with a few counts. V and J are TRBV19 and TRBJ1-1; D is uncertain. Between the trimmed V and J ends, which lost 1 base and 5 bases, there was a span of 8 bases. This CDR3 comprises 13 residues. Germline CDR1 LNHDA, CDR2 SQIVND (reference sequence). CDR3 bases: TGTGCCAGTAGTATAGGTACCGGGACTGAAGCTTTCTTT. It yields the protein CASSIGTGTEAFF.

This clone has only a few counts. The chain employs TRBV6-5 and TRBJ1-5; D call uncertain. The CDR3 runs to 13 residues. Germline V lookup: CDR1 MNHEY, CDR2 SVGAGI. V lost 4 bases, J lost 7 bases, and 11 bases lay in between. The CDR3 here is CASSSREAQPQHF. The CDR3 DNA follows: TGTGCCAGCAGTTCAAGGGAGGCCCAGCCCCAGCATTTT.

The count of this clone is one. CDR3 bases: TGTGCCAGCAGCTTTGGACTAGCGGGAGGGCCCGGGGTTACCTACAATGAGCAGTTCTTC. Translated, it gives CASSFGLAGGPGVTYNEQFF. This chain links TRBV7-8 with TRBJ2-1; 15 bases align to TRBD2. The CDR3 is 20 amino acids. Per the germline V gene, CDR1 is SGHVS and CDR2 is FQNEAQ. V dropped 3 bases and J dropped 2; count of bases not matched to a gene: 11.

The chain carries TRBV11-3 and TRBJ1-1; 7 bases align to TRBD1. The CDR3 has 15 amino acids. With V trimmed by 1 base and J by 4 bases, 6 bases remained unmatched. The germline V gene has CDR1 SGHNT and CDR2 YENEEA. The CDR3 reads CASSLGGTAGTEAFF. The CDR3 DNA reads as TGTGCCAGCAGCTTAGGAGGGACAGCAGGCACTGAAGCTTTCTTT.

This chain links TRBV6-1 with TRBJ2-5, with D perhaps matching TRBD2 (5 bases). Trimming cost V 1 base and J 5 bases, with 14 bases left between them. The CDR3 has 15 residues. Germline CDR1 is MNHNS and CDR2 is SASEGT. CDR3 sequence: CASSEGVYRGETQYF. CDR3 bases: TGTGCCAGCAGTGAAGGGGTCTACAGAGGGGAGACCCAGTACTTC.

The chain recombines TRBV29-1 with TRBJ2-1; 7 bases map to TRBD1. Per germline, CDR1 SQVTM and CDR2 ANQGSEA. The junction had 3 bases not matched to a gene; V was cut back by 4 bases and J by 12 bases. The CDR3 covers 10 residues. DNA of the CDR3: TGCAGCGTTGGGGGACAGTCGCAGTTCTTC. This sequence encodes CSVGGQSQFF.

The chain recombines TRBV2 with TRBJ1-4, with D uncertain. Germline V gene lookup returns CDR1 SNHLY and CDR2 FYNNEI. The CDR3 contains 13 residues. The ends were cut back, 7 bases at V and 14 bases at J, with 20 bases in the middle. CDR3 DNA: TGTGCCAGCACCGAAACTAGAGCCGGGCCCCTGTTTTTT. It codes for CASTETRAGPLFF.

The genes are TRBV9 and TRBJ1-2; D may be TRBD1 (6 bases). V lost 7 bases, J lost 6 bases, and 16 bases lay in between. The CDR3 covers 13 residues. Germline V gives CDR1 SGDLS, CDR2 YYNGEE. CDR3 residues: CASASGTQNGYTF. As DNA, the CDR3 is TGTGCCAGCGCGTCAGGGACACAGAATGGCTACACCTTC.

The rearrangement uses TRBV7-3 and TRBJ2-7, with 9 bases identical to TRBD1. Per germline, CDR1 SGHTA and CDR2 FQGTGA. This CDR3 has 15 amino acids. Germline trimming cut 0 bases from V and 2 bases from J; bases unmatched to any gene: 2. CDR3 nucleotide sequence: TGTGCCAGCAGCTTAACGGGACAGGGCCCCTACGAGCAGTACTTC. It codes for CASSLTGQGPYEQYF.

This clone came up a few times. The J gene is TRBJ2-5, the V gene TRBV6-1; 7 bases are shared with TRBD1. The end of the DNA aligns better with TRBJ2-7, so the J call may be wrong. The germline CDR1 and CDR2 sequences are MNHNS and SASEGT. CDR3 length: 16 amino acids. CDR3 in amino acids: CASSEGITGVTYEQYF. The CDR3 coding sequence is TGTGCCAGCAGTGAAGGGATTACAGGGGTTACCTACGAGCAGTACTTC.

The chain uses TRBV5-4 and TRBJ2-3, with a weak D call TRBD2 (5 bases). The CDR3 sequence is 16 residues long. V lost 4 bases and J lost 1, with 16 bases in between. CDR1 SGHNT and CDR2 YYREEE come from the germline V gene (reference sequence). CDR3 sequence: CASSLEGVLGTDTQYF. In DNA form, the CDR3 reads TGTGCCAGCAGCCTCGAGGGAGTACTCGGCACAGATACGCAGTATTTT.

The sample holds a few counts of this clone. The identical CDR3 is also encoded by other nucleotide sequences in the sample. V gene TRBV6-5 combines with J gene TRBJ2-7; TRBD1 aligns across 7 bases. The V gene end was trimmed by 6 bases and the J gene end by 1 base; junction bases not matched to a gene: 3. The CDR3 covers 13 residues. Germline V CDR1 and CDR2: MNHEY, SVGAGI. Written as DNA, the CDR3 is TGTGCCAGCAGACGGGACAGTTCCTACGAGCAGTACTTC. Encoded protein: CASRRDSSYEQYF.

This chain links TRBV18 with TRBJ1-1, with D tentatively TRBD1 (5 bases). The germline gives CDR1 KGHSH, CDR2 LQKENI. V lost 1 base and J 7 bases, leaving 10 bases between the germline ends. The CDR3 is made up of 13 amino acids. CDR3 region: CASSPRGGGEAFF. The CDR3, as DNA: TGTGCCAGCTCACCACGTGGGGGGGGTGAAGCTTTCTTT.

The chain recombines TRBV2 with TRBJ1-5; D remains ambiguous. V shed 8 bases and J shed 0 bases, with 8 bases lying between them. Germline V gene data show CDR1 as SNHLY and CDR2 as FYNNEI. The CDR3 runs 13 residues. This CDR3 is CASALLSNQPQHF. The CDR3 DNA follows: TGTGCCAGCGCGCTTCTTAGCAATCAGCCCCAGCATTTT.

J is TRBJ2-2 and V is TRBV4-1; D possibly corresponds to TRBD1 (5 bases). Trimming pared 0 bases from V and 4 bases from J, leaving 24 bases between. CDR1 is MGHRA, CDR2 YSYEKL, per germline. The CDR3 runs 20 residues. The chain's CDR3 is CASSQERAGYLLRATGELFF. CDR3 DNA sequence: TGCGCCAGCAGCCAAGAAAGGGCAGGGTACCTCCTTCGCGCCACCGGGGAGCTGTTTTTT.

V and J are TRBV14 and TRBJ2-6; a weak D match, TRBD1 (5 bases). The V and J ends lost 4 bases and 0 bases respectively, with 13 bases between them. This CDR3 spans 17 amino acids. Germline values: CDR1 SGHDN, CDR2 FVKESK. The CDR3 nucleotides read TGTGCCAGCAGCCCCCGGCAGGGCAACTCTGGGGCCAACGTCCTGACTTTC. This codes for CASSPRQGNSGANVLTF.

The gene calls are TRBV14 and TRBJ2-1; 7 nucleotides line up with TRBD2. CDR1 is SGHDN and CDR2 is FVKESK in the germline V gene. This CDR3 region has 14 residues. J gave up 7 bases and V 2 bases, and 5 bases lay outside the gene matches. The CDR3 reads CASSQRREMNEQFF. The CDR3 DNA reads as TGTGCCAGCAGCCAACGGCGGGAGATGAATGAGCAGTTCTTC.

The chain recombines TRBV2 with TRBJ1-2; 8 positions agree with TRBD1. This CDR3 comprises 13 residues. The junction had 11 bases not matched to a gene; V was cut back by 4 bases and J by 13 bases. Per germline, CDR1 SNHLY and CDR2 FYNNEI. The CDR3 is CASSATGQERTTF. The DNA of the CDR3 is TGTGCCAGCAGTGCGACGGGACAGGAGCGGACCACCTTC. The variable domain in full, with the rest retrieved from reference TRBV2 and TRBJ1-2, is EPEVTQTPSHQVTQMGQEVILRCVPISNHLYFYWYRQILGQKVEFLVSFYNNEISEKSEIFDDQFSVERPDGSNFTLKIRSTKLEDSAMYFCASSATGQERTTFGSGTRLTVV.

The V and J genes are TRBV5-4 and TRBJ1-1; 11 bases map to TRBD1. Germline V lookup: CDR1 SGHNT, CDR2 YYREEE (reference sequence). There are 15 residues in the CDR3. The trim removed 3 bases at V and 5 bases at J, leaving 6 bases unmatched. In DNA, the CDR3 is TGTGCCAGCAGCTATGGGACAGGGGGAAGGACTGAAGCTTTCTTT. It is translated as CASSYGTGGRTEAFF.

V gene TRBV30 combines with J gene TRBJ2-5; 7 nucleotides align to TRBD1. The last part of the DNA fits TRBJ2-7 better; the J call may be wrong. Germline CDR1 is GTSNPN and CDR2 is SVGIG (reference sequence). The CDR3 sequence is 14 residues long. This chain's CDR3 is CAWSVKGALDEQYF. CDR3 bases: TGTGCCTGGAGTGTAAAGGGGGCGCTCGACGAGCAGTACTTC.

The DNA of the CDR3 is TGCGCCAGCAGCCCGCAGGGTAGTACTGAAGCTTTCTTT. Protein product: CASSPQGSTEAFF. This sequence joins TRBV5-1 and TRBJ1-1; TRBD1 might be the D (5 bases). The CDR3 spans 13 residues. CDR1 SGHRS and CDR2 YFSETQ come from the germline V gene. Trimming took off 4 bases at V and 5 bases at J, with 12 bases between the two ends.

The J gene is TRBJ1-1, the V gene TRBV6-5; perhaps TRBD1 as D (6 bases). V gave up 4 bases and J gave up 5 bases, with 17 bases separating them. The CDR3 covers 15 residues. Germline lookup yields CDR1 MNHEY and CDR2 SVGAGI. The CDR3 sequence is CASSWSRQALTEAFF. In nucleotides, the CDR3 is TGTGCCAGCAGTTGGAGCCGACAGGCCCTTACTGAAGCTTTCTTT.

V is TRBV6-1 and J is TRBJ2-7; D is perhaps TRBD2 (7 bases). Between the trimmed V and J ends, which lost 5 bases and 0 bases, there was a span of 14 bases. The CDR3 has 15 amino acids. The germline V gene has CDR1 MNHNS and CDR2 SASEGT. In DNA, the CDR3 is TGTGCCAGCAGTCCCCAGGCGGGGGCCTCCTACGAGCAGTACTTC. Translated: CASSPQAGASYEQYF.